A single TCR beta chain is shown here with its context. The target antigen is unknown. This CDR3 has 14 amino acids. CDR1 and CDR2 (germline): MNHNY, SVGAGI (reference sequence). Trimming took 6 bases from V and 8 from J, leaving 19 bases between them. Expressed TCRB transcripts were sequenced after all isolated RNA was converted to cDNA. The table came from immunoSEQ multiplex PCR; TCRdb's copy has only in-frame clones and leaves some out. This sample has around 180,000 clones; around 7.8% occur once, and the top ten carry roughly 1%. The record originates from a study of beta chain features in type 1 diabetes. Study in general: The samples had roughly 110,000,000 sorted cells examined in all. Regarding the study as a whole: VDJ junctions sequenced from type 1 diabetes patients showed fewer insertions and more deletions. Researchers report that Type 1 diabetes patients had moderately but significantly shorter TCRB CDR3s across all four CD4+ subsets. Any HLA type influence on TCRB rearrangement was left unresolved here.

Stem cell-like memory, regulatory, central memory and naive CD4+ cells were sorted via CD45RO/CCR7/CD25/CD127/CD95/CD27. This sequence was found in a woman in her 40s with type 1 diabetes. The rearrangement joins TRBV6-6 to TRBJ1-2; D is possibly TRBD1 (5 bases). Sequenced input: central memory CD4+ T cells from blood. The CDR3 loop reads CASSPGHTNGGYTF. The CDR3 DNA reads TGTGCCAGCAGCCCAGGACACACAAATGGCGGCTACACCTTC.